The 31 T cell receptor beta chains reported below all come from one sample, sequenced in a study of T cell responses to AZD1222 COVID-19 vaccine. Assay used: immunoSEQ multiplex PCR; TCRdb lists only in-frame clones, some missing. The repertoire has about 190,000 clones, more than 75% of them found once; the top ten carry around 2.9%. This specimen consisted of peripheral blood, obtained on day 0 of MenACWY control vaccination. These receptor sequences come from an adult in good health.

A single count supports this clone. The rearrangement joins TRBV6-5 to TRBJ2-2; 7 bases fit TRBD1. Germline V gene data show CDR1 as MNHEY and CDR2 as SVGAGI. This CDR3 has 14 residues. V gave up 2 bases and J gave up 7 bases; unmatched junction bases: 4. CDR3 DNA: TGTGCCAGCAGTTACGGGACAGTTGGCGGGGAGCTGTTTTTT. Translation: CASSYGTVGGELFF.

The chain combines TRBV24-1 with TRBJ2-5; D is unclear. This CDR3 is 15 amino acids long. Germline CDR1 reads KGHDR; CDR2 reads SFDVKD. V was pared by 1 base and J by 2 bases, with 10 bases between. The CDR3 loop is CATSDLGTEQETQYF. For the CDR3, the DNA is TGTGCCACCAGTGATTTAGGAACCGAGCAAGAGACCCAGTACTTC.

The CDR3 DNA is TGTGCCAGCAGCGCGCCCACAGCGGCCGGGGAGCTGTTTTTT. Translated, it gives CASSAPTAAGELFF. The chain is built from TRBV9 and TRBJ2-2; tentatively, D is TRBD2 (5 bases). Per germline, CDR1 SGDLS and CDR2 YYNGEE. V gave up 3 bases and J gave up 6 bases, with 12 bases separating them. The CDR3 contains 14 residues.

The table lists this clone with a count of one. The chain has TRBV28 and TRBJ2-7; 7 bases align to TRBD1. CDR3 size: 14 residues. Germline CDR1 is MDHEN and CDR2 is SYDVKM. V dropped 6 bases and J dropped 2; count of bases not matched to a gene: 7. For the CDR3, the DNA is TGTGCCAGCAGGCCCGGGACAGCAACCTACGAGCAGTACTTC. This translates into CASRPGTATYEQYF.

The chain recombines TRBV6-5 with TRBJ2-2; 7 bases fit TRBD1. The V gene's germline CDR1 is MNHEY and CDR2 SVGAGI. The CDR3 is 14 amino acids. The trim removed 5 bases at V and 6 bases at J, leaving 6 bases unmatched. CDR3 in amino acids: CASSLQGIAGELFF. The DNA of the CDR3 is TGTGCCAGCAGTCTACAGGGGATAGCCGGGGAGCTGTTTTTT.

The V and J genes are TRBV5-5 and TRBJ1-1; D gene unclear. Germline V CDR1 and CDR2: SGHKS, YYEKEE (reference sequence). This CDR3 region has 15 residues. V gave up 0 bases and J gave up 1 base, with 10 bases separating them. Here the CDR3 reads CASSLVARGNTEAFF. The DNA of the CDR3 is TGTGCCAGCAGCTTGGTGGCCCGGGGGAACACTGAAGCTTTCTTT.

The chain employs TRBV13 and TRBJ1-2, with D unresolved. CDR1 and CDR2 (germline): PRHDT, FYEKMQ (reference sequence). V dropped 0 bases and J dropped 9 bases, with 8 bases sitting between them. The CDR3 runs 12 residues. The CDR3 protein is CASSLGPGSYTF. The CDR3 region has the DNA TGTGCCAGCAGCTTAGGCCCGGGGAGCTACACCTTC.

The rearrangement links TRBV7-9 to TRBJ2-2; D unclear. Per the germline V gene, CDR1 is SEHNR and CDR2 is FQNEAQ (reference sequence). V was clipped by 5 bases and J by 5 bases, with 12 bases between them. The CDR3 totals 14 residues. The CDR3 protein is CASSPETRTGELFF. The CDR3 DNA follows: TGTGCCAGCAGCCCAGAGACCCGGACCGGGGAGCTGTTTTTT. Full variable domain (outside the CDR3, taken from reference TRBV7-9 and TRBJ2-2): DTGVSQNPRHKITKRGQNVTFRCDPISEHNRLYWYRQTLGQGPEFLTYFQNEAQLEKSRLLSDRFSAERPKGSFSTLEIQRTEQGDSAMYLCASSPETRTGELFFGEGSRLTVL.

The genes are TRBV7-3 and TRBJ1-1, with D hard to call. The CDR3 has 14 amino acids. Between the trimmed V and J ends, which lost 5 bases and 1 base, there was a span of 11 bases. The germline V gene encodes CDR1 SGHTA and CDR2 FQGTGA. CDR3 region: CASSTGNGNTEAFF. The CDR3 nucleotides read TGTGCCAGCAGCACGGGGAATGGGAACACTGAAGCTTTCTTT.

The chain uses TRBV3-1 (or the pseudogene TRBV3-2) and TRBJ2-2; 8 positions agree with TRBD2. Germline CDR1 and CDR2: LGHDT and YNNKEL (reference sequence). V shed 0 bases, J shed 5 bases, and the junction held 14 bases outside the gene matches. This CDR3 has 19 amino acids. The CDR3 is CASSQDLFLAGGTTGELFF. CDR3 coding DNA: TGTGCCAGCAGCCAAGATCTGTTTCTTGCGGGGGGCACTACCGGGGAGCTGTTTTTT.

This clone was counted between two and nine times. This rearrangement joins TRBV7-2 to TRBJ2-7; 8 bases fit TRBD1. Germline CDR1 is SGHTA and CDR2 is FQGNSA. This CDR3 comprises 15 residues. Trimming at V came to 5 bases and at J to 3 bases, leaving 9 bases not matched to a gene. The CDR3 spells CASSLWTGFGYEQYF. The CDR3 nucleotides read TGTGCCAGCAGCCTATGGACAGGGTTTGGCTACGAGCAGTACTTC. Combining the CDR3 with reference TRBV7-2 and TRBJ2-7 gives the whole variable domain GAGVSQSPSNKVTEKGKDVELRCDPISGHTALYWYRQSLGQGLEFLIYFQGNSAPDKSGLPSDRFSAERTGGSVSTLTIQRTQQEDSAVYLCASSLWTGFGYEQYFGPGTRLTVT.

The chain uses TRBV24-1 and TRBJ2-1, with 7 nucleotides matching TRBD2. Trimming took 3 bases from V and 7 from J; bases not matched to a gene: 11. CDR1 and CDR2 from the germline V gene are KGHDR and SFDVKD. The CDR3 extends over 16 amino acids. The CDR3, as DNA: TGTGCCACCAGTGATCCTAGGGGAGGGGATACGAATGAGCAGTTCTTC. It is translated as CATSDPRGGDTNEQFF.

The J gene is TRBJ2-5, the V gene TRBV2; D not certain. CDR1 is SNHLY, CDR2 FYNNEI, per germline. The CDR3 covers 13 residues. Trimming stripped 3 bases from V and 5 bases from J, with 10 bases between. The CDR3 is CASSDRSLETQYF. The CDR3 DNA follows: TGTGCCAGCAGTGATCGGAGTCTTGAGACCCAGTACTTC.

CDR3 in amino acids: CASSFLNTGELFF. The CDR3 DNA follows: TGTGCCAGCAGTTTCCTGAACACCGGGGAGCTGTTTTTT. The V gene is TRBV6-5, the J gene TRBJ2-2, with D uncertain. The CDR3 sequence is 13 residues long. V gave up 4 bases and J gave up 1 base, with 4 bases separating them. CDR1 is MNHEY and CDR2 is SVGAGI in the germline V gene.

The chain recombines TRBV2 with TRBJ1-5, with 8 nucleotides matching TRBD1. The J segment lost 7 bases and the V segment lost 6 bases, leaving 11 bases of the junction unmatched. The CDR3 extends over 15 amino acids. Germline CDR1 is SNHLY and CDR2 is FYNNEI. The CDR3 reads CASRGLTGGKQPQHF. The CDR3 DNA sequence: TGTGCCAGCAGGGGCCTTACAGGGGGGAAGCAGCCCCAGCATTTT.

For the CDR3, the DNA is TGCGCCAGCAGCCCAACTGCCGAAGGCTATGGCTACACCTTC. This translates into CASSPTAEGYGYTF. The chain uses TRBV5-1 and TRBJ1-2; D is unresolved. V lost 4 bases to trimming and J lost 4 bases, with 14 bases between them. The CDR3 is 14 residues long. The germline gives CDR1 SGHRS, CDR2 YFSETQ.

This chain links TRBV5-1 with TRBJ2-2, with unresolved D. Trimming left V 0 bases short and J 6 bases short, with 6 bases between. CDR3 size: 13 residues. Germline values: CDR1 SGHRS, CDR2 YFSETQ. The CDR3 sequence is CASSLDVPGELFF. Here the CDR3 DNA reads TGCGCCAGCAGCTTGGATGTTCCCGGGGAGCTGTTTTTT. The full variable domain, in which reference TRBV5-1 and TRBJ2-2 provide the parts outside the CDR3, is KAGVTQTPRYLIKTRGQQVTLSCSPISGHRSVSWYQQTPGQGLQFLFEYFSETQRNKGNFPGRFSGRQFSNSRSEMNVSTLELGDSALYLCASSLDVPGELFFGEGSRLTVL.

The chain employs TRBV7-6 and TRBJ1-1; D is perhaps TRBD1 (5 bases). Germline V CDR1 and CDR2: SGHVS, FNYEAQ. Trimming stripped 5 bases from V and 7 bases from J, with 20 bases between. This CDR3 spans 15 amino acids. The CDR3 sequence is CASSQGPEIGGEAFF. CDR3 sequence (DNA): TGTGCCAGCAGCCAAGGACCAGAAATCGGGGGTGAAGCTTTCTTT.

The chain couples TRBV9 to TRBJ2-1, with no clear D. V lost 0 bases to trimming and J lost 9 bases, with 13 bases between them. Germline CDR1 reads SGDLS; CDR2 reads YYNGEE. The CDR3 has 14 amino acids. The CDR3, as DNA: TGTGCCAGCAGCGTAGCTTCCGGCGGAGCTGAGCAGTTCTTC. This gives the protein CASSVASGGAEQFF.

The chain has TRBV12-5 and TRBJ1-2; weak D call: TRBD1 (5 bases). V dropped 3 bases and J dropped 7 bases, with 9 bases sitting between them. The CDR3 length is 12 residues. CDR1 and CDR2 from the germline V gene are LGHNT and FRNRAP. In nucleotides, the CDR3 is TGTGCTAGTGGTTTCGGGGGGGGTGGCTACACCTTC. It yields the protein CASGFGGGGYTF.

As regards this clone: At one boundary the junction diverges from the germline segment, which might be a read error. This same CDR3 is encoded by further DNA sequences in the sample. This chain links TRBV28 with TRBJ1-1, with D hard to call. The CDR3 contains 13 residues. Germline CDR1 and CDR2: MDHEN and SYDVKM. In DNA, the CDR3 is TGTGCCAGCAGTTTCGGCAGGAACACCGAAGCTTTCTTT. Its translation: CASSFGRNTEAFF.

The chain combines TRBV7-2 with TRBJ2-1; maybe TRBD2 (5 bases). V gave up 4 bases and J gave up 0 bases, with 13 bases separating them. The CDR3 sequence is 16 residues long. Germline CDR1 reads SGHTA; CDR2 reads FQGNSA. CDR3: CASSSWRLVSYNEQFF. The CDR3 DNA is TGTGCCAGCAGCTCTTGGAGGCTAGTCTCCTACAATGAGCAGTTCTTC.

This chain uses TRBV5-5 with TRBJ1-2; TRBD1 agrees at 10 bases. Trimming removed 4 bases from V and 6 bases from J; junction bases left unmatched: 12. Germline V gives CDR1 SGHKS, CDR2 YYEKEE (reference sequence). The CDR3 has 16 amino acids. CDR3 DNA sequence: TGTGCCAGCAGCCTGGGAGTGGGACAGGGGTTACATGGCTACACCTTC. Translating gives CASSLGVGQGLHGYTF.

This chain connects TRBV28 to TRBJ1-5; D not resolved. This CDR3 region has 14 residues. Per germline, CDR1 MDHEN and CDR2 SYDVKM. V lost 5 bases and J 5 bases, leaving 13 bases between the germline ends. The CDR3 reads CASSDPGAYQPQHF. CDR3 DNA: TGTGCCAGCAGTGACCCCGGCGCTTATCAGCCCCAGCATTTT.

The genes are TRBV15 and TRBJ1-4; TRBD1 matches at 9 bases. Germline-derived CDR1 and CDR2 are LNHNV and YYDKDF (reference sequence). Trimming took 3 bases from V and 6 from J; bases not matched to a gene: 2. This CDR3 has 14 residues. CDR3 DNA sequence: TGTGCCACCAGCAGGGGACAGGGATATGAAAAACTGTTTTTT. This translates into CATSRGQGYEKLFF.

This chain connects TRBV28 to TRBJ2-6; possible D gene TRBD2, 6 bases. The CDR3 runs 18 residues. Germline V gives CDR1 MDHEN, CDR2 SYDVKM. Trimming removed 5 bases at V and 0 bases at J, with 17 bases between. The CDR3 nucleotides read TGTGCCAGCAGTCCCTCTGGAGGGGTAAGCTCTGGGGCCAACGTCCTGACTTTC. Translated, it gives CASSPSGGVSSGANVLTF.

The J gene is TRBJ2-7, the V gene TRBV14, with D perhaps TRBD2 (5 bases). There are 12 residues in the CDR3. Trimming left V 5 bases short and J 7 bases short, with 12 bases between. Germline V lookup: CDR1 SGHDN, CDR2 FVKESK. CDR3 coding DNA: TGTGCCAGCAGCTATGACTGGAGGGAGCAGTACTTC. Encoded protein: CASSYDWREQYF.

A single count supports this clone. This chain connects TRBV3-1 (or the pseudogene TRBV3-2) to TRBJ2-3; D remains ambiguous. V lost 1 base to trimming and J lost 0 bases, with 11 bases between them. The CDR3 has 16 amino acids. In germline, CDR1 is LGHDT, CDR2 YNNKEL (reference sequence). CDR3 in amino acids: CASSQGSLTSTDTQYF. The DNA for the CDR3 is TGTGCCAGCAGCCAAGGTAGCCTTACTAGCACAGATACGCAGTATTTT.

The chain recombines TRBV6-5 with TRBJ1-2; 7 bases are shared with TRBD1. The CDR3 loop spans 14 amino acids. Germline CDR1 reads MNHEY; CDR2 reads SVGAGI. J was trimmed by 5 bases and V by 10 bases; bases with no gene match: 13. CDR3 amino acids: CATRGGGARYGYTF. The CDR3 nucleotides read TGTGCCACCCGGGGAGGGGGCGCGAGGTATGGCTACACCTTC.

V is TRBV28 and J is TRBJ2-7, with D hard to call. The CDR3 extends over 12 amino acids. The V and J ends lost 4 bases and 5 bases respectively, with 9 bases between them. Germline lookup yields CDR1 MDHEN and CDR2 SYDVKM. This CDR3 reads CASSSPQNEQYF. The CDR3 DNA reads TGTGCCAGCAGTTCTCCCCAAAACGAGCAGTACTTC.

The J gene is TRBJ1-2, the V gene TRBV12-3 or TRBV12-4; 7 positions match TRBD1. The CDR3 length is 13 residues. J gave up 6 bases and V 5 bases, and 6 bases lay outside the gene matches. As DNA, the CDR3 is TGTGCCAGCAGTCCGAGGACAGGAGATGGCTACACCTTC. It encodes CASSPRTGDGYTF.